Detailed here is one TCR beta chain. The antigen is undetermined. Germline V gene data show CDR1 as MNHNS and CDR2 as SASEGT. The CDR3 sequence is 13 residues long. V was cut by 8 bases and J by 14 bases, with 21 bases left in between. The entry originates in a study of T cell repertoires in cytomegalovirus infection. Study at large: The authors relied on CMV epitopes, both recently identified HLA-C-restricted and well-studied HLA-B-restricted.

A single record per CDR3 protein comes from TCRdb applying MiXCR to the reads. The sample lists some 920,000 distinct CDR3 sequences, 31% occurring once. Sequenced material: cultured CD8+ T cells from PBMCs, taken from culture after CMV antigen stimulation. V and J are TRBV6-1 and TRBJ2-2, with D possibly being TRBD1 or TRBD2 (6 bases each). This clonotype was obtained from a human donor in good health (CMV status not recorded). Some clones in this sample may be carry-over from other donors' samples. CDR3 in DNA: TGTGCCAGCTGGGGGGCTCCCAACCGGGGACTGTTTTTT. This gives the protein CASWGAPNRGLFF.